The T cell receptor (beta chain) under discussion was sequenced for a study of patients and donors after allogeneic stem cell transplantation. MiXCR was run by TCRdb on the RT-PCR reads, yielding one entry per CDR3 protein. The table includes roughly 200,000 distinct CDR3 sequences, around 40% detected once. Trimming removed 7 bases from V and 1 base from J; junction bases left unmatched: 6. This CDR3 contains 14 residues. Germline V lookup: CDR1 SGHDN, CDR2 FVKESK. The J gene is TRBJ1-1, the V gene TRBV14, with TRBD1 matching over 7 bases. The source material was blood, either unsorted or a sorted T cell fraction (not recorded which). The receptor's source is a human donor who was either an allogeneic HSCT recipient or a stem cell or donor lymphocyte infusion donor (not recorded which). It is not recorded whose cells these are; they may come from a transplant donor. The CDR3, as DNA: TGTGCCAGCACCTCGACAGGGTCGAACACTGAAGCTTTCTTT. Its translation: CASTSTGSNTEAFF. The whole variable domain, filled in from reference TRBV14 and TRBJ1-1, reads EAGVTQFPSHSVIEKGQTVTLRCDPISGHDNLYWYRRVMGKEIKFLLHFVKESKQDESGMPNNRFLAERTGGTYSTLKVQPAELEDSGVYFCASTSTGSNTEAFFGQGTRLTVV.